This T cell receptor (beta chain) was sequenced during a study of cytomegalovirus exposure and HLA in healthy donors. Study in general: From HLA-typed donors, an early data release held roughly 89 million unique TCRs. Study-wide findings and caveats: A later analysis showed HLA-associated TCR beta chains outstripping equally common others in clonal expansion. In a later analysis, the majority of CMV-associated beta chains seemingly showed HLA restriction.

To note about this clone: Its antigen remains unidentified.

In the PCR, 60 Vbeta and 13 Jbeta primers were used. Clones were sequenced by immunoSEQ multiplex PCR, and TCRdb holds only the in-frame ones, with some missing. The data show about 210,000 clones, and the top ten clones hold under 1%. Germline V gives CDR1 SGHRS, CDR2 YFSETQ. The CDR3 covers 14 residues. V gave up 1 base and J gave up 0 bases, with 7 bases separating them. The receptor comes from a woman aged 25 to 39 in good health and CMV-seropositive. Material for sequencing was PBMCs. The V call is TRBV5-1, the J call TRBJ2-5; possible D gene TRBD1, 5 bases. The CDR3 region has the DNA TGCGCCAGCAGCTTGCCCAGGGACCAAGAGACCCAGTACTTC. Its translation is CASSLPRDQETQYF.